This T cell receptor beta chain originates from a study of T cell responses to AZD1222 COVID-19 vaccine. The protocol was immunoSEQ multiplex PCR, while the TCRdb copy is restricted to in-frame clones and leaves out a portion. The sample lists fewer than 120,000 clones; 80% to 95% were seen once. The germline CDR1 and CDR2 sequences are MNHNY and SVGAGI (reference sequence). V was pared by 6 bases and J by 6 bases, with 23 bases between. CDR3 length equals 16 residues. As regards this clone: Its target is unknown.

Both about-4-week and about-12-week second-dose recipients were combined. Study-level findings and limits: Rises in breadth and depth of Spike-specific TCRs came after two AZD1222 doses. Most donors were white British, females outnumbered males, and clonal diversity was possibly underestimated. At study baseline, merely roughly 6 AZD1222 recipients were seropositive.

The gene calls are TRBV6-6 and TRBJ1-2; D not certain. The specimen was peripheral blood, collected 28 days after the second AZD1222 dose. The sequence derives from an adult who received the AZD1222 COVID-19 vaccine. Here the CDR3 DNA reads TGTGCCAGCAGGAATACTAAGGAAGTACCTGTGGATGGCTACACCTTC. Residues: CASRNTKEVPVDGYTF.